The clone carrying this T cell receptor (beta chain) was found many times. Its specificity is unknown. This record belongs to a study of T cells in Graves' hyperthyroidism and ophthalmopathy. Study-wide results and caveats: Clonotypes that were expanded in thyroid above 0.001 mostly appeared in blood too.

TCR beta CDR3 regions were amplified from RNA transcripts. Using the HTBI primer set, a first-round RT-PCR was run on the TCR CDR3. In TCRdb, the multiplex PCR reads were re-called with MiXCR into one record per CDR3 protein. This table holds roughly 750,000 distinct CDR3 sequences, about a sixth found once. It was approximately 9.4 ml of fresh peripheral blood that supplied the PBMCs. Germline V gene lookup returns CDR1 SGHNT and CDR2 YENEEA. V lost 6 bases, J lost 7 bases, and 3 bases stayed unmatched. This CDR3 contains 14 residues. The chain couples TRBV11-3 to TRBJ2-1, with 13 bases matching TRBD2. The sequenced sample was blood. The source is a man between 18 and 29 years old with Graves' hyperthyroidism. CDR3 DNA sequence: TGTGCCAGCAGATGGACTAGCGGGAGAAATGAGCAGTTCTTC. It encodes CASRWTSGRNEQFF. Using reference TRBV11-3 and TRBJ2-1 for the parts outside the CDR3, the full variable domain is EAGVVQSPRYKIIEKKQPVAFWCNPISGHNTLYWYLQNLGQGPELLIRYENEEAVDDSQLPKDRFSAERLKGVDSTLKIQPAELGDSAVYLCASRWTSGRNEQFFGPGTRLTVL.